Presented here are 15 T cell receptor beta chains from one specimen sequenced in a study of identical twins. MiXCR, applied by TCRdb to the 5' RACE reads, yields one record per CDR3 protein. In the table there are approximately 500,000 distinct CDR3 sequences, approximately 24% of which are singletons. These same records also appear under a second study, on T cells expressing NK-cell markers.

Specimen: CD4+ T cells sorted from blood. Receptors originate from a woman aged 18-30 years in good health.

This clonotype has more than one count but fewer than ten. The chain employs TRBV6-6 and TRBJ1-1, with 8 bases lining up with TRBD1. This CDR3 contains 13 residues. Germline lookup yields CDR1 MNHNY and CDR2 SVGAGI (reference sequence). The V segment lost 10 bases and the J segment 2 bases; nucleotides outside the gene matches: 6. CDR3 region: CATRQGFNTEAFF. DNA of the CDR3: TGTGCCACCCGACAGGGGTTCAACACTGAAGCTTTCTTT.

This chain connects TRBV20-1 to TRBJ2-7; 12 nucleotides agree with TRBD2. This CDR3 is 13 amino acids long. Germline CDR1 reads DFQATT; CDR2 reads SNEGSKA (reference sequence). In nucleotides, the CDR3 is TGCAGCTCCCCGGCTAGCGGGGGGGGAGAGCAGTACTTC. This gives the protein CSSPASGGGEQYF.

There are a few counts of this clonotype. The chain employs TRBV20-1 and TRBJ2-1; 7 bases agree with TRBD2. This CDR3 comprises 13 residues. V lost 1 base and J lost 9; bases outside the gene matches: 6. Germline-derived CDR1 and CDR2 are DFQATT and SNEGSKA (reference sequence). CDR3 nucleotide sequence: TGCAGTGCTAGAGGGGAGGGAGTGGGTGAGCAGTTCTTC. Protein product: CSARGEGVGEQFF.

CDR3 protein: CASSLARQTIITDTQYF. For the CDR3, the DNA is TGTGCCAGCAGCTTAGCCAGACAGACTATCATCACAGATACGCAGTATTTT. The V and J genes are TRBV7-9 and TRBJ2-3; possibly TRBD1 or TRBD2 for D (5 bases each). This CDR3 is built from 17 residues. V lost 0 bases and J lost 2, with 15 bases in between. Germline CDR1 SEHNR, CDR2 FQNEAQ (reference sequence).

A few counts support this clonotype. This sequence joins TRBV10-1 and TRBJ2-7, with 8 bases identical to TRBD1. This CDR3 spans 13 amino acids. CDR1 WNHNN and CDR2 SYGVQD come from the germline V gene (reference sequence). With V trimmed by 8 bases and J by 3 bases, 6 bases remained unmatched. The CDR3 coding sequence is TGCGCCAGCGCAAAGGGACAGGACTACGAGCAGTACTTC. Amino acids: CASAKGQDYEQYF.

The genes are TRBV12-5 and TRBJ2-1, with D tentatively TRBD2 (6 bases). Trimming left V 0 bases short and J 0 bases short, with 12 bases between. The CDR3 has 17 amino acids. Germline CDR1 and CDR2: LGHNT and FRNRAP. CDR3 sequence: CASGLVPGLPSYNEQFF. The CDR3 DNA reads TGTGCTAGTGGTTTGGTACCGGGACTTCCCTCCTACAATGAGCAGTTCTTC.

V gene TRBV30 combines with J gene TRBJ2-1, with D tentatively TRBD2 (7 bases). Germline V gene sequence: CDR1 GTSNPN, CDR2 SVGIG (reference sequence). The V end lost 3 bases, the J end lost 13 bases, and 16 bases lay between the germline ends. The CDR3 runs to 12 residues. In nucleotides, the CDR3 is TGTGCCTGGAGAACACTCGGGGGGCCCCAGTTCTTC. Its translation is CAWRTLGGPQFF.

The chain has TRBV12-3 or TRBV12-4 and TRBJ2-7; D is unresolved. Trimming took off 6 bases at V and 3 bases at J, with 9 bases between the two ends. The CDR3 length is 12 residues. The CDR3 loop is CASRSNNYEQYF. The DNA of the CDR3 is TGTGCCAGCAGGTCAAATAACTACGAGCAGTACTTC.

This clonotype was observed a few times. V gene TRBV10-1 combines with J gene TRBJ2-6; D remains ambiguous. Trimming stripped 10 bases from V and 1 base from J, with 8 bases between. The CDR3 spans 13 residues. The V gene's germline CDR1 is WNHNN and CDR2 SYGVQD (reference sequence). As DNA, the CDR3 is TGCGCCACCCAGATTTCTGGGGCCAACGTCCTGACTTTC. Its translation: CATQISGANVLTF.

This chain uses TRBV7-2 with TRBJ2-2; TRBD2 aligns across 7 bases. After removal of 3 bases from V and 3 bases from J, the junction contained 7 bases not matched to a gene. CDR1 SGHTA and CDR2 FQGNSA come from the germline V gene. CDR3 size: 16 residues. The CDR3 DNA reads TGTGCCAGCAGCTTCGCATCGGGAGGACACACCGGGGAGCTGTTTTTT. It specifies CASSFASGGHTGELFF.

The V and J genes are TRBV12-3 or TRBV12-4 and TRBJ2-7, with 8 bases fitting TRBD2. The CDR3 is 14 amino acids. V lost 5 bases, J lost 3 bases, and 6 bases stayed unmatched. CDR3 loop: CASSPRGTSYEQYF. The CDR3 DNA reads TGTGCCAGCAGTCCGCGTGGGACTAGCTACGAGCAGTACTTC.

The chain is built from TRBV5-8 and TRBJ1-5, with 10 bases identical to TRBD1. V was pared by 3 bases and J by 5 bases, with 5 bases of the junction left unmatched. Germline CDR1 is SGHTS and CDR2 is YDEGEE. The CDR3 covers 15 residues. This chain's CDR3 is CASSSQTGGDQPQHF. CDR3 DNA sequence: TGTGCCAGCAGCTCCCAGACAGGGGGCGATCAGCCCCAGCATTTT.

This rearrangement joins TRBV20-1 to TRBJ1-5; D is unresolved. The CDR3 contains 14 residues. V lost 3 bases, J lost 0 bases, and 9 bases lay in between. Germline values: CDR1 DFQATT, CDR2 SNEGSKA (reference sequence). The CDR3 coding sequence is TGCAGTGCTAGTTCCGTTATTAGCAATCAGCCCCAGCATTTT. Translating gives CSASSVISNQPQHF.

This chain links TRBV27 with TRBJ2-7; 11 bases are a match to TRBD1. The CDR3 has 15 residues. Looked up from germline, CDR1 is MNHEY and CDR2 is SMNVEV (reference sequence). V gave up 3 bases and J gave up 4 bases; unmatched junction bases: 5. Here the CDR3 reads CASSFRTGGKYEQYF. The CDR3 coding sequence is TGTGCCAGCAGTTTTCGGACAGGGGGCAAATACGAGCAGTACTTC.

This chain uses TRBV19 with TRBJ2-1; maybe TRBD2 (5 bases). V was trimmed by 3 bases and J by 3 bases, leaving 15 bases between them. The CDR3 totals 16 residues. Germline V gene sequence: CDR1 LNHDA, CDR2 SQIVND (reference sequence). CDR3 amino acids: CASSMEARVGYNEQFF. As DNA, the CDR3 is TGTGCCAGTAGTATGGAGGCCCGGGTGGGCTACAATGAGCAGTTCTTC.